This passage covers 9 T cell receptor beta chains from one sample sequenced in a study of cytomegalovirus exposure and HLA in healthy donors. Both 60 Vbeta primers and 13 Jbeta primers went into the PCR. Generated by immunoSEQ multiplex PCR, the TCRdb table keeps only in-frame clones and is missing some. This sample carries some 170,000 clones, more than 80% of them seen once, and the ten largest clones take 4.9%. The sequencing sample was made of PBMCs. These receptors were obtained from a woman aged 18-30 years in good health and CMV-seropositive.

V is TRBV5-1 and J is TRBJ1-1; tentatively, D is TRBD1 (5 bases). V was clipped by 0 bases and J by 1 base, with 7 bases between them. Germline CDR1 and CDR2: SGHRS and YFSETQ. The CDR3 has 14 amino acids. The CDR3 DNA is TGCGCCAGCAGCTTGGGCGGGGGGAACACTGAAGCTTTCTTT. Translating it yields CASSLGGGNTEAFF.

The chain joins TRBV19 to TRBJ2-2; the match to TRBD2 covers 12 bases. Germline CDR1 LNHDA, CDR2 SQIVND (reference sequence). The J segment lost 5 bases and the V segment lost 4 bases, leaving 2 bases of the junction unmatched. This CDR3 region has 15 residues. CDR3 residues: CASSTGLAGTGELFF. CDR3 DNA sequence: TGTGCCAGTAGTACAGGACTAGCGGGAACCGGGGAGCTGTTTTTT.

The chain links TRBV10-3 to TRBJ1-6; D uncertain. CDR1 and CDR2 (germline): ENHRY, SYGVKD. V lost 10 bases and J 8 bases, leaving 15 bases between the germline ends. The CDR3 runs to 13 residues. The CDR3 here is CATQDSADSPLHF. The CDR3 DNA sequence: TGTGCCACGCAGGATAGCGCGGATTCACCCCTCCACTTT.

The chain is built from TRBV11-1 and TRBJ2-1; no definite D call. Trimming pared 6 bases from V and 2 bases from J, leaving 17 bases between. The CDR3 is 16 residues long. The germline V gene has CDR1 SGHAT and CDR2 FQDESV (reference sequence). The CDR3 loop is CASSFPSGRAYNEQFF. Here the CDR3 DNA reads TGTGCCAGCAGTTTCCCCAGTGGTCGGGCCTACAATGAGCAGTTCTTC. The whole variable domain, filled in from reference TRBV11-1 and TRBJ2-1, reads EAEVAQSPRYKITEKSQAVAFWCDPISGHATLYWYRQILGQGPELLVQFQDESVVDDSQLPKDRFSAERLKGVDSTLKIQPAELGDSAMYLCASSFPSGRAYNEQFFGPGTRLTVL.

The chain uses TRBV4-3 and TRBJ2-7, with 14 bases matching TRBD2. The V gene end was trimmed by 0 bases and the J gene end by 1 base; junction bases not matched to a gene: 5. The CDR3 sequence is 18 residues long. CDR1 and CDR2 (germline): LGHNA, YSLEER. This chain's CDR3 is CASSQETSGGAFSYEQYF. The DNA of the CDR3 is TGCGCCAGCAGCCAAGAGACTAGCGGGGGGGCCTTTTCCTACGAGCAGTACTTC.

The DNA of the CDR3 is TGTGCCAGCAGCTCCCGGACTAGCGGGGGGAGCAATGAGCAGTTCTTC. Its protein product is CASSSRTSGGSNEQFF. The chain has TRBV11-2 and TRBJ2-1; 14 bases agree with TRBD2. After removal of 4 bases from V and 6 bases from J, the junction contained 5 bases not matched to a gene. The CDR3 extends over 16 amino acids. From germline, CDR1 is SGHAT and CDR2 FQNNGV.

This clone occurred once. The gene calls are TRBV4-1 and TRBJ1-5; maybe TRBD1 (5 bases). Germline CDR1 and CDR2: MGHRA and YSYEKL. This CDR3 region has 18 residues. V was cut by 1 base and J by 7 bases, with 23 bases left in between. CDR3 amino acids: CASSQVLVVQGSKQPQHF. Here the CDR3 DNA reads TGCGCCAGCAGCCAAGTGTTGGTGGTTCAGGGTTCTAAGCAGCCCCAGCATTTT.

The J gene is TRBJ2-6, the V gene TRBV13; D ambiguous. The germline V and J ends were trimmed by 0 bases and 0 bases, with 3 bases remaining between them. Germline V gene sequence: CDR1 PRHDT, CDR2 FYEKMQ (reference sequence). This CDR3 has 15 amino acids. CDR3 sequence (DNA): TGTGCCAGCAGCTTAGGCTCCTCTGGGGCCAACGTCCTGACTTTC. Residues: CASSLGSSGANVLTF.

In DNA form, the CDR3 reads TGTGCCAGCAGTTTTGGAGGGGGCGGCTTAAGTTCACCCCTCCACTTT. Amino acid sequence: CASSFGGGGLSSPLHF. The genes are TRBV27 and TRBJ1-6, with 7 bases matching TRBD1. Germline V gene data show CDR1 as MNHEY and CDR2 as SMNVEV (reference sequence). J lost 9 bases, V lost 3 bases, and 11 bases had no gene match. The CDR3 covers 16 residues.